One and the same sample provided the 25 T cell receptor beta chains below, sequenced in a study of cytomegalovirus exposure and HLA in healthy donors. In the PCR, 60 Vbeta and 13 Jbeta primers were used. The method was immunoSEQ multiplex PCR; TCRdb's version includes in-frame clones alone and lacks a portion of them. Found here are about 130,000 clones, 70% to 80% of them singletons; the top ten hold around 2%. The sequencing input was PBMCs. Every receptor here comes from a man younger than 45 in good health and CMV-seronegative.

The gene calls are TRBV19 and TRBJ2-3; 13 nucleotides line up with TRBD2. Germline V gene sequence: CDR1 LNHDA, CDR2 SQIVND (reference sequence). The CDR3 loop spans 16 amino acids. With V trimmed by 6 bases and J by 7 bases, 10 bases remained unmatched. In DNA, the CDR3 is TGTGCCAGTAGGGTCGTCGGGACTAGCGGGACATATACGCAGTATTTT. This encodes CASRVVGTSGTYTQYF.

CDR3 DNA: TGTGCCAGCAGCCAAGATCCAGGGATCTATGGCTACACCTTC. Protein sequence: CASSQDPGIYGYTF. The V and J genes are TRBV4-2 and TRBJ1-2; D may be TRBD1 (5 bases). V dropped 0 bases and J dropped 4 bases, with 9 bases sitting between them. This CDR3 is built from 14 residues. Germline V CDR1 and CDR2: LGHNA, YNFKEQ.

The chain has TRBV2 and TRBJ1-2; a possible D gene is TRBD1 (6 bases). This CDR3 spans 12 amino acids. The germline V and J ends were trimmed by 5 bases and 4 bases, with 8 bases remaining between them. In germline, CDR1 is SNHLY, CDR2 FYNNEI. CDR3 in DNA: TGTGCCAGCAGTTTACAGGGCTATGGCTACACCTTC. Its protein is CASSLQGYGYTF.

This rearrangement joins TRBV2 to TRBJ2-3; tentatively, D is TRBD2 (6 bases). Germline V CDR1 and CDR2: SNHLY, FYNNEI. Deletions cut 9 bases from V and 0 bases from J, with 13 bases between. The CDR3 runs to 14 residues. The CDR3 nucleotides read TGTGCCAGGGGGGGACCCTTTAGCACAGATACGCAGTATTTT. Protein: CARGGPFSTDTQYF.

Only one count was recorded for this clone. This rearrangement joins TRBV27 to TRBJ2-7, with 12 bases lining up with TRBD2. J gave up 2 bases and V 7 bases, and 6 bases lay outside the gene matches. CDR1 and CDR2 (germline): MNHEY, SMNVEV (reference sequence). The length of the CDR3 is 15 residues. The CDR3 sequence is CASKILAGGPYEQYF. CDR3 DNA: TGTGCCAGCAAAATACTAGCGGGAGGTCCCTACGAGCAGTACTTC.

V usage is TRBV5-1 and J usage is TRBJ2-7; D gene unclear. Trimming removed 0 bases from V and 0 bases from J, with 7 bases in between. Germline assignment: CDR1 SGHRS and CDR2 YFSETQ. This CDR3 region has 14 residues. CDR3 DNA: TGCGCCAGCAGCTTGGAATCTAGCTCCTACGAGCAGTACTTC. Encoded protein: CASSLESSSYEQYF.

The CDR3 coding sequence is TGCGCCAGCAGCTTGGTTCGTGAGCAGTTCTTC. Its translation is CASSLVREQFF. J is TRBJ2-1 and V is TRBV5-1; no clear D. This CDR3 is built from 11 residues. V was cut by 0 bases and J by 9 bases, with 4 bases left in between. Germline CDR1 SGHRS, CDR2 YFSETQ.

The chain links TRBV5-1 to TRBJ1-1, with 10 bases matching TRBD1. Germline lookup yields CDR1 SGHRS and CDR2 YFSETQ. This CDR3 comprises 16 residues. J gave up 0 bases and V 0 bases, and 2 bases lay outside the gene matches. DNA of the CDR3: TGCGCCAGCAGCTTGGCGACAGGGGGCCTGAACACTGAAGCTTTCTTT. Its protein product is CASSLATGGLNTEAFF.

This chain connects TRBV7-9 to TRBJ2-4, with D possibly being TRBD2 (5 bases). The CDR3 contains 13 residues. V was trimmed by 3 bases and J by 6 bases, leaving 9 bases between them. Looked up from germline, CDR1 is SEHNR and CDR2 is FQNEAQ (reference sequence). CDR3 DNA sequence: TGTGCCAGCAGCTTCCGGGAATTAAACATTCAGTACTTC. This gives the protein CASSFRELNIQYF.

A single count supports this clone. DNA of the CDR3: TGTGCCAGCAGTTTATGGCGGGCGGGGCGCGAGGGACAGAATGAGCAGTTCTTC. This codes for CASSLWRAGREGQNEQFF. This rearrangement joins TRBV28 to TRBJ2-1, with D possibly matching TRBD1 (7 bases). The V end was cut by 0 bases, the J end by 7 bases, with 22 bases between. The germline CDR1 and CDR2 sequences are MDHEN and SYDVKM. The CDR3 runs to 18 residues.

V and J are TRBV6-1 and TRBJ2-1; 7 bases match TRBD2. CDR1 MNHNS and CDR2 SASEGT come from the germline V gene. The trim removed 3 bases at V and 3 bases at J, leaving 5 bases unmatched. The CDR3 totals 15 residues. The CDR3 loop is CASSEASGYYNEQFF. CDR3 in DNA: TGTGCCAGCAGTGAGGCTAGCGGCTACTACAATGAGCAGTTCTTC.

J is TRBJ1-5 and V is TRBV6-6; the match to TRBD1 covers 7 bases. This CDR3 is built from 16 residues. Germline CDR1 is MNHNY and CDR2 is SVGAGI (reference sequence). After removal of 6 bases from V and 2 bases from J, the junction contained 10 bases not matched to a gene. CDR3 sequence: CASSSRRQGGNQPQHF. The CDR3 nucleotides read TGTGCCAGCAGCTCCCGTAGACAGGGCGGCAATCAGCCCCAGCATTTT.

The chain recombines TRBV6-1 with TRBJ2-1; TRBD1 matches at 11 bases. Germline V gene sequence: CDR1 MNHNS, CDR2 SASEGT. V was pared by 2 bases and J by 2 bases, with 5 bases of the junction left unmatched. CDR3 length: 17 amino acids. The chain's CDR3 is CASSEFGQGATYNEQFF. The CDR3 DNA follows: TGTGCCAGCAGTGAATTCGGACAGGGGGCAACCTACAATGAGCAGTTCTTC.

J is TRBJ1-3 and V is TRBV2, with no clear D. CDR1 and CDR2 (germline): SNHLY, FYNNEI. Trimming took off 4 bases at V and 1 base at J, with 5 bases between the two ends. The CDR3 has 13 amino acids. The CDR3 DNA reads TGTGCCAGCAGTGCTCCGTCTGGAAACACCATATATTTT. Protein sequence: CASSAPSGNTIYF.

Here the CDR3 reads CASSFWAGESQPQHF. DNA of the CDR3: TGTGCCAGCAGTTTTTGGGCAGGGGAGAGTCAGCCCCAGCATTTT. The genes are TRBV28 and TRBJ1-5, with D maybe TRBD1 (6 bases). V was trimmed by 3 bases and J by 6 bases, leaving 15 bases between them. This CDR3 comprises 15 residues. From germline, CDR1 is MDHEN and CDR2 SYDVKM. Combining the CDR3 with reference TRBV28 and TRBJ1-5 gives the whole variable domain DVKVTQSSRYLVKRTGEKVFLECVQDMDHENMFWYRQDPGLGLRLIYFSYDVKMKEKGDIPEGYSVSREKKERFSLILESASTNQTSMYLCASSFWAGESQPQHFGDGTRLSIL.

This chain joins TRBV21-1 and TRBJ1-1; the table names TRBD1, a call not compared with the DNA. TRBV21-1 is reported as a pseudogene. The CDR3 consists of 15 residues. Here the CDR3 DNA reads TGTGCCAGCAGCGGACCCGGGACAGCGAACACTGAAGCTTTCTTT. Encoded protein: CASSGPGTANTEAFF.

The genes are TRBV5-1 and TRBJ2-7, with 11 bases fitting TRBD2. The junction had 6 bases not matched to a gene; V was cut back by 4 bases and J by 3 bases. CDR1 is SGHRS and CDR2 is YFSETQ in the germline V gene. The CDR3 spans 15 residues. The CDR3 loop is CASSDGLAGFYEQYF. In DNA form, the CDR3 reads TGCGCCAGCAGCGATGGACTAGCGGGCTTCTACGAGCAGTACTTC.

Judged by abundance, this clone is large. This rearrangement joins TRBV5-6 to TRBJ2-1; no clear D gene. The V end lost 0 bases, the J end lost 4 bases, and 8 bases lay between the germline ends. The germline V gene encodes CDR1 SGHDT and CDR2 YYEEEE. The CDR3 extends over 14 amino acids. The CDR3 sequence: CASSLVSWYNEQFF. The CDR3 coding sequence is TGTGCCAGCAGCTTGGTCAGTTGGTACAATGAGCAGTTCTTC.

The CDR3 here is CASSGSTGGLSGANVLTF. In DNA, the CDR3 is TGTGCCAGCAGTGGCTCTACAGGGGGGCTCTCTGGGGCCAACGTCCTGACTTTC. V usage is TRBV6-4 and J usage is TRBJ2-6; TRBD1 matches 8 bases. Germline values: CDR1 MRHNA, CDR2 SNTAGT. V lost 4 bases and J lost 0; bases outside the gene matches: 8. CDR3 length equals 18 residues.

The J gene is TRBJ2-2, the V gene TRBV10-3; 10 bases agree with TRBD2. This CDR3 region has 15 residues. The germline V gene encodes CDR1 ENHRY and CDR2 SYGVKD. V shed 6 bases, J shed 3 bases, and the junction held 4 bases outside the gene matches. The DNA for the CDR3 is TGTGCCATCAGCGCTAGCGGGAGTGACACCGGGGAGCTGTTTTTT. This codes for CAISASGSDTGELFF.

The gene calls are TRBV6-5 and TRBJ2-3, with D perhaps TRBD2 (5 bases). The CDR3 contains 14 residues. CDR1 and CDR2 (germline): MNHEY, SVGAGI. V lost 2 bases, J lost 5 bases, and 11 bases lay in between. CDR3: CASSYTKAGDTQYF. The CDR3 region has the DNA TGTGCCAGCAGTTACACCAAGGCGGGAGATACGCAGTATTTT.

The chain has TRBV25-1 and TRBJ2-5, with D perhaps matching TRBD2 (6 bases). The CDR3 has 13 residues. V was clipped by 4 bases and J by 5 bases, with 11 bases between them. CDR1 and CDR2 (germline): MGHDK, SYGVNS. The CDR3 is CASSAREIETQYF. In nucleotides, the CDR3 is TGTGCCAGCAGTGCTCGGGAGATTGAGACCCAGTACTTC.

This clone was seen a single time. The chain is built from TRBV10-1 and TRBJ2-3; 9 positions match TRBD2. V trimming: 6 bases; J trimming: 3 bases; junction bases outside the gene matches: 7. CDR3 size: 15 residues. Germline V gives CDR1 WNHNN, CDR2 SYGVQD (reference sequence). CDR3 amino acids: CASRTREGLTDTQYF. In DNA form, the CDR3 reads TGCGCCAGCAGGACGCGGGAGGGCCTTACAGATACGCAGTATTTT.

The chain combines TRBV4-1 with TRBJ2-7, with 14 bases matching TRBD2. The germline gives CDR1 MGHRA, CDR2 YSYEKL. This CDR3 has 17 residues. The V segment lost 3 bases and the J segment 2 bases; nucleotides outside the gene matches: 6. CDR3 nucleotides: TGCGCCAGCAGCCACCTCGGACTAGCGGGAGGCCCCTACGAGCAGTACTTC. Residues: CASSHLGLAGGPYEQYF.

J is TRBJ1-2 and V is TRBV29-1, with 7 bases matching TRBD1. Germline CDR1 and CDR2: SQVTM and ANQGSEA. The CDR3 is 15 residues long. V dropped 1 base and J dropped 0; count of bases not matched to a gene: 5. The DNA of the CDR3 is TGCAGCGTTGAAGCCGGGACAGAAACTAACTATGGCTACACCTTC. It encodes CSVEAGTETNYGYTF. Filled out from reference TRBV29-1 and TRBJ1-2, the complete variable domain reads SAVISQKPSRDICQRGTSLTIQCQVDSQVTMMFWYRQQPGQSLTLIATANQGSEATYESGFVIDKFPISRPNLTFSTLTVSNMSPEDSSIYLCSVEAGTETNYGYTFGSGTRLTVV.